A single sample gave rise to the 30 T cell receptor beta chains below, sequenced in a study of cytomegalovirus exposure and HLA in healthy donors (dated by TCRdb to about 2017). The library relied on the immunoSEQ multiplex PCR assay. The multiplex PCR relied on a mix of 60 forward primers for TCR Vbeta segments and 13 reverse primers for TCR Jbeta segments. TCRdb took over this immuneACCESS table, retaining in-frame rearrangements with V and J assigned. Such tables are incomplete; in checked studies, under half of the missing clones stem from an unresolved V gene, and the remainder is unexplained. A total of 210,000 or so clones appear in this sample, approximately 80% of them only once. Jointly, the top ten make up roughly 1.5% of the sample. The sample comprised PBMCs. These receptors came from a girl aged 5-17 years in good health and CMV-seronegative.

The rearrangement uses TRBV7-9 and TRBJ1-2, with 8 nucleotides matching TRBD1. The CDR3 extends over 16 amino acids. Germline-derived CDR1 and CDR2 are SEHNR and FQNEAQ (reference sequence). After removal of 2 bases from V and 2 bases from J, the junction contained 7 bases not matched to a gene. This CDR3 is CASSLSRTGLNYGYTF. CDR3 DNA: TGTGCCAGCAGCTTATCCCGGACAGGGTTGAACTATGGCTACACCTTC.

This clone occurred once. The chain combines TRBV19 with TRBJ1-2; 7 bases are shared with TRBD1. Germline V gives CDR1 LNHDA, CDR2 SQIVND (reference sequence). The CDR3 consists of 13 residues. V was clipped by 7 bases and J by 4 bases; unmatched bases: 6. The CDR3, as DNA: TGTGCCAGTAATAGGGGGCGGTTCTATGGCTACACCTTC. Translated, it gives CASNRGRFYGYTF.

The CDR3 DNA reads as TGTGCCGGGCATACCGGGACAGGGGTAAACACCATATATTTT. Translated, it gives CAGHTGTGVNTIYF. The gene calls are TRBV30 and TRBJ1-3; TRBD1 matches 10 bases. This CDR3 contains 14 residues. J lost 6 bases, V lost 8 bases, and 10 bases had no gene match. Germline V gives CDR1 GTSNPN, CDR2 SVGIG (reference sequence). Together with reference TRBV30 and TRBJ1-3, the CDR3 gives the full variable domain: SQTIHQWPATLVQPVGSPLSLECTVEGTSNPNLYWYRQAAGRGLQLLFYSVGIGQISSEVPQNLSASRPQDRQFILSSKKLLLSDSGFYLCAGHTGTGVNTIYFGEGSWLTVV.

In the case of this clone: A junction end diverges from the germline sequence, so it may reflect a read error. The same CDR3 also results from other DNA sequences found in this sample. This chain links TRBV13 with TRBJ2-7; 11 positions agree with TRBD2. Germline loops: CDR1 PRHDT, CDR2 FYEKMQ (reference sequence). The CDR3 is made up of 20 amino acids. As DNA, the CDR3 is TGCGCCAGCAGGCCCCTACAGACATTCCCTCTAGCGGGGGGAGCTGACGAGCAGTACTTC. It encodes CASRPLQTFPLAGGADEQYF.

The count of this clone is one. This chain uses TRBV15 with TRBJ2-2, with D unclear. Germline V gene data show CDR1 as LNHNV and CDR2 as YYDKDF (reference sequence). Trimming shortened V by 1 base and J by 1 base, and 7 bases separated the two germline ends. The CDR3 consists of 15 residues. The CDR3 is CATSRATRNTGELFF. As DNA, the CDR3 is TGTGCCACCAGCAGAGCGACTCGGAACACCGGGGAGCTGTTTTTT.

The chain employs TRBV11-2 and TRBJ1-1; no firm D call. The CDR3 extends over 12 amino acids. Germline assignment: CDR1 SGHAT and CDR2 FQNNGV. Trimming removed 4 bases at V and 4 bases at J, with 7 bases between. DNA for the CDR3: TGTGCCAGCAGCTCGCTAGGCACTGAAGCTTTCTTT. Translated: CASSSLGTEAFF.

The CDR3 spells CASSSQTGARLGEAFF. The CDR3 bases are TGCGCCAGCAGCAGTCAGACAGGGGCCCGACTTGGGGAAGCTTTCTTT. V is TRBV5-1 and J is TRBJ1-1, with 8 bases identical to TRBD1. The V gene's germline CDR1 is SGHRS and CDR2 YFSETQ. J gave up 8 bases and V 4 bases, and 16 bases lay outside the gene matches. The length of the CDR3 is 16 residues.

This clone was seen a single time. The chain is built from TRBV25-1 and TRBJ2-5; the D is unclear. Germline V gene lookup returns CDR1 MGHDK and CDR2 SYGVNS. The CDR3 has 13 amino acids. The ends were cut back, 6 bases at V and 5 bases at J, with 13 bases in the middle. The CDR3 protein is CASSFRSGETQYF. For the CDR3, the DNA is TGTGCCAGCAGCTTTCGGTCGGGTGAGACCCAGTACTTC.

The V gene is TRBV27, the J gene TRBJ2-6, with TRBD1 matching over 7 bases. CDR1 is MNHEY and CDR2 is SMNVEV in the germline V gene (reference sequence). V was pared by 5 bases and J by 1 base, with 8 bases of the junction left unmatched. There are 17 residues in the CDR3. CDR3 protein: CASSVTGTVSGANVLTF. CDR3 sequence (DNA): TGTGCCAGCAGTGTGACCGGGACAGTGTCTGGGGCCAACGTCCTGACTTTC.

The sample holds one count of this clone. This sequence joins TRBV18 and TRBJ1-1; TRBD1 might be the D (5 bases). The germline V gene has CDR1 KGHSH and CDR2 LQKENI. Trimming removed 2 bases at V and 1 base at J, with 26 bases between. CDR3 length equals 20 residues. CDR3 sequence: CASSPFRATREQTGNTEAFF. CDR3 sequence (DNA): TGTGCCAGCTCACCATTTAGGGCGACACGCGAACAAACAGGGAACACTGAAGCTTTCTTT.

The chain uses TRBV4-3 and TRBJ1-2, with D possibly matching TRBD1 (6 bases). V shed 4 bases and J shed 3 bases, with 21 bases lying between them. The germline gives CDR1 LGHNA, CDR2 YSLEER. The CDR3 has 17 amino acids. This CDR3 reads CASSLMIQGFGDYGYTF. CDR3 coding DNA: TGCGCCAGCAGCCTAATGATACAGGGTTTTGGGGACTATGGCTACACCTTC.

The chain employs TRBV7-2 and TRBJ1-2; TRBD1 matches 7 bases. Germline CDR1 and CDR2: SGHTA and FQGNSA. V lost 4 bases and J lost 0; bases outside the gene matches: 5. The CDR3 length is 15 residues. The CDR3 reads CASSSPDRANYGYTF. The DNA for the CDR3 is TGTGCCAGCAGCTCTCCCGACAGGGCTAACTATGGCTACACCTTC.

The table lists this clone with a count of one. The chain has TRBV5-8 and TRBJ1-4; maybe TRBD1 (5 bases). The V and J ends lost 5 bases and 4 bases respectively, with 9 bases between them. The CDR3 is made up of 13 amino acids. The germline CDR1 and CDR2 sequences are SGHTS and YDEGEE. The DNA of the CDR3 is TGTGCCAGCAGTCTGGGACTTAATGAAAAACTGTTTTTT. As protein: CASSLGLNEKLFF.

The table lists this clone with a count of one. The chain couples TRBV9 to TRBJ2-7; a weak D match, TRBD1 (6 bases). CDR1 SGDLS and CDR2 YYNGEE come from the germline V gene. The CDR3 contains 14 residues. Trimming pared 4 bases from V and 5 bases from J, leaving 16 bases between. CDR3 protein: CASSRTTGPHEQYF. CDR3 nucleotides: TGTGCCAGCAGCCGAACCACAGGGCCCCACGAGCAGTACTTC. Full variable domain (outside the CDR3, taken from reference TRBV9 and TRBJ2-7): DSGVTQTPKHLITATGQRVTLRCSPRSGDLSVYWYQQSLDQGLQFLIQYYNGEERAKGNILERFSAQQFPDLHSELNLSSLELGDSALYFCASSRTTGPHEQYFGPGTRLTVT.

The chain recombines TRBV5-5 with TRBJ2-7, with 7 bases fitting TRBD1. Germline values: CDR1 SGHKS, CDR2 YYEKEE (reference sequence). V trimming: 6 bases; J trimming: 1 base; junction bases outside the gene matches: 10. The CDR3 consists of 15 residues. The CDR3 coding sequence is TGTGCCAGCACCCACTTCGACAGGGATTCCTACGAGCAGTACTTC. Amino acid sequence: CASTHFDRDSYEQYF.

The chain links TRBV4-2 to TRBJ2-2; 13 bases are a match to TRBD2. Germline assignment: CDR1 LGHNA and CDR2 YNFKEQ. This CDR3 region has 17 residues. The trim removed 4 bases at V and 6 bases at J, leaving 8 bases unmatched. CDR3 amino acids: CASSPRTSGGASGELFF. CDR3 sequence (DNA): TGTGCCAGCAGCCCGAGAACTAGCGGGGGGGCCTCCGGGGAGCTGTTTTTT.

The chain links TRBV19 to TRBJ1-2, with TRBD1 identical over 8 bases. In germline, CDR1 is LNHDA, CDR2 SQIVND (reference sequence). Losses at the gene ends were 6 bases for V and 0 bases for J; bases not matched to a gene: 3. This CDR3 has 14 residues. CDR3 amino acids: CASSRDRTNYGYTF. The CDR3 bases are TGTGCCAGTAGCAGGGACAGGACTAACTATGGCTACACCTTC.

The chain links TRBV19 to TRBJ1-1; the match to TRBD1 covers 8 bases. V lost 1 base and J lost 0; bases outside the gene matches: 1. The CDR3 is 15 amino acids. Germline-derived CDR1 and CDR2 are LNHDA and SQIVND (reference sequence). The CDR3 region is CASSIAGQVNTEAFF. CDR3 in DNA: TGTGCCAGTAGTATAGCGGGACAGGTGAACACTGAAGCTTTCTTT.

To note about this clone: The germline gene is not matched at one end of the junction; a read error may be the cause. CDR3: CASREATVNTEAFF. Here the CDR3 DNA reads TGTGCCAGCAGGGAAGCCACGGTGAACACTGAAGCTTTCTTT. The rearrangement joins TRBV2 to TRBJ1-1; D unresolved. CDR3 length equals 14 residues. Germline values: CDR1 SNHLY, CDR2 FYNNEI.

The chain carries TRBV7-2 and TRBJ2-7, with 8 bases fitting TRBD2. Losses at the gene ends were 3 bases for V and 2 bases for J; bases not matched to a gene: 9. CDR1 is SGHTA and CDR2 is FQGNSA in the germline V gene. This CDR3 contains 16 residues. The CDR3 loop reads CASSFPPGGGTYEQYF. The CDR3 DNA follows: TGTGCCAGCAGCTTCCCCCCGGGCGGGGGGACCTACGAGCAGTACTTC.

The rearrangement uses TRBV4-2 and TRBJ2-3, with a tentative D call TRBD2 (5 bases). In germline, CDR1 is LGHNA, CDR2 YNFKEQ. This CDR3 spans 17 amino acids. Deletions cut 1 base from V and 2 bases from J, with 16 bases between. The CDR3 spells CASSQVDRLAYTDTQYF. CDR3 in DNA: TGTGCCAGCAGCCAAGTCGATCGGCTAGCTTACACAGATACGCAGTATTTT.

The gene calls are TRBV7-2 and TRBJ2-7; 8 nucleotides line up with TRBD2. V was pared by 1 base and J by 5 bases, with 1 base of the junction left unmatched. The CDR3 extends over 13 amino acids. Germline lookup yields CDR1 SGHTA and CDR2 FQGNSA. CDR3 in amino acids: CASSLGRGDEQYF. The CDR3 DNA reads as TGTGCCAGCAGCTTAGGGCGGGGGGACGAGCAGTACTTC.

The J gene is TRBJ1-2, the V gene TRBV6-1; TRBD1 agrees at 8 bases. The junction had 9 bases not matched to a gene; V was cut back by 2 bases and J by 4 bases. The CDR3 extends over 16 amino acids. Germline V gene sequence: CDR1 MNHNS, CDR2 SASEGT. The CDR3 bases are TGTGCCAGCAGTGAAAAGGCAGGGGGCGCGGGCTATGGCTACACCTTC. This codes for CASSEKAGGAGYGYTF.

In this sample, this clone turned up once. This chain joins TRBV28 and TRBJ2-5, with D possibly TRBD2 on 5 matching bases. The CDR3 has 15 residues. V dropped 5 bases and J dropped 8 bases, with 21 bases sitting between them. Germline V CDR1 and CDR2: MDHEN, SYDVKM. CDR3 protein: CASSGETSRIVTQYF. CDR3 coding DNA: TGTGCCAGCAGTGGGGAAACTAGTAGGATCGTCACCCAGTACTTC.

V and J are TRBV18 and TRBJ2-2; D might be TRBD1 (6 bases). The CDR3 has 15 amino acids. Trimming took off 6 bases at V and 0 bases at J, with 11 bases between the two ends. Looked up from germline, CDR1 is KGHSH and CDR2 is LQKENI. The CDR3 DNA follows: TGTGCCAGCTCGTCGACAGGACCGAACACCGGGGAGCTGTTTTTT. Encoded protein: CASSSTGPNTGELFF.

This clone occurred a few times. The chain couples TRBV7-9 to TRBJ1-3; possible D gene TRBD1, 6 bases. Germline CDR1 and CDR2: SEHNR and FQNEAQ (reference sequence). Trimming pared 5 bases from V and 7 bases from J, leaving 15 bases between. The CDR3 length is 14 residues. The CDR3 sequence is CASSPRRDNNTIYF. In nucleotides, the CDR3 is TGTGCCAGCAGCCCCCGTCGGGACAACAACACCATATATTTT. The whole variable domain, remainder taken from reference TRBV7-9 and TRBJ1-3, is DTGVSQNPRHKITKRGQNVTFRCDPISEHNRLYWYRQTLGQGPEFLTYFQNEAQLEKSRLLSDRFSAERPKGSFSTLEIQRTEQGDSAMYLCASSPRRDNNTIYFGEGSWLTVV.

This chain joins TRBV19 and TRBJ1-1; D not resolved. This CDR3 is built from 14 residues. Germline CDR1 reads LNHDA; CDR2 reads SQIVND (reference sequence). V was clipped by 3 bases and J by 0 bases, with 8 bases between them. CDR3 nucleotides: TGTGCCAGTAGTATGACAAGTCTGAACACTGAAGCTTTCTTT. It encodes CASSMTSLNTEAFF. The full variable domain, rest sourced from reference TRBV19 and TRBJ1-1, is DGGITQSPKYLFRKEGQNVTLSCEQNLNHDAMYWYRQDPGQGLRLIYYSQIVNDFQKGDIAEGYSVSREKKESFPLTVTSAQKNPTAFYLCASSMTSLNTEAFFGQGTRLTVV.

The J gene is TRBJ1-2, the V gene TRBV7-9; TRBD1 matches 8 bases. Germline CDR1 and CDR2: SEHNR and FQNEAQ (reference sequence). The junction had 5 bases not matched to a gene; V was cut back by 4 bases and J by 4 bases. This CDR3 has 14 residues. The CDR3 here is CASSSRQGLYGYTF. As DNA, the CDR3 is TGTGCCAGCAGCTCCCGACAGGGGCTCTATGGCTACACCTTC.

The chain uses TRBV5-1 and TRBJ1-4, with TRBD1 as a possible D gene (5 bases). The CDR3 runs to 14 residues. Germline CDR1 SGHRS, CDR2 YFSETQ. With 4 bases removed from V and 8 bases from J, the gap between germline ends came to 15 bases. The CDR3 is CASSPGVGLEKLFF. Here the CDR3 DNA reads TGCGCCAGCAGCCCGGGGGTAGGGCTGGAAAAACTGTTTTTT.

The V call is TRBV2, the J call TRBJ1-4, with a tentative D call TRBD1 (6 bases). The CDR3 consists of 15 residues. Trimming took 3 bases from V and 13 from J, leaving 21 bases between them. The germline CDR1 and CDR2 sequences are SNHLY and FYNNEI. The CDR3 sequence: CASSDGGRTLFGLFF. The CDR3 DNA sequence: TGTGCCAGCAGTGATGGGGGCCGGACCCTCTTTGGACTGTTTTTT.